The rows below give T cell receptor beta chains drawn from one sample of a study of blood T cell repertoires in COVID-19. Data came from immunoSEQ multiplex PCR; TCRdb stores just in-frame clones and leaves some out. Of roughly 70,000 clones detected, approximately 91% appear once; the ten largest clones hold about 2.9%. The material sequenced was peripheral blood. The receptors were sampled from a man aged 70-80 years with active or convalescent COVID-19. CDR3s include the opening cysteine and the closing phenylalanine or tryptophan. The D gene is left open where the match is weak. Clone size is shown for a subset of rows, as once, few, many or a class of expanded clone.

d_call	v_call	clone_size	j_call	cdr3_aa	cdr3_nt
-	TRBV2	-	TRBJ1-2	CASSELDTAGYGYTF	TGTGCCAGCAGTGAATTGGACACCGCGGGGTATGGCTACACCTTC
TRBD1	TRBV19	-	TRBJ2-5	CASSTQGAETQYF	TGTGCCAGTAGTACCCAGGGGGCAGAGACCCAGTACTTC
TRBD2	TRBV7-8	-	TRBJ2-1	CASGLAGELNEQFF	TGTGCCAGCGGGCTAGCGGGAGAACTCAATGAGCAGTTCTTC
TRBD2	TRBV5-4	-	TRBJ2-5	CASSPGTSGGETQYF	TGTGCCAGCAGCCCCGGGACTAGCGGGGGGGAGACCCAGTACTTC
TRBD2	TRBV2	few	TRBJ2-7	CASSEVGTSYF	TGTGCCAGCAGTGAAGTAGGGACTAGTTACTTC
-	TRBV7-3	-	TRBJ1-6	CASSLRRDNSPLHF	TGTGCCAGCAGCTTAAGGAGAGATAATTCACCCCTCCACTTT
-	TRBV12-5	few	TRBJ1-3	CASGLFLGSSSPGNTIYF	TGTGCTAGTGGTTTGTTCCTGGGCTCGAGTTCGCCCGGAAACACCATATATTTT
-	TRBV19	-	TRBJ1-1	CASNNAEGSEAFF	TGTGCCAGTAATAACGCGGAGGGATCTGAAGCTTTCTTT
TRBD1	TRBV11-2	-	TRBJ2-1	CASSGDRGSYNEQFF	TGTGCCAGCAGCGGGGACAGGGGTTCCTACAATGAGCAGTTCTTC
-	TRBV3-1/TRBV3-2	-	TRBJ1-2	CASSLEGHYGYTF	TGTGCCAGCAGCCTGGAGGGACACTATGGCTACACCTTC
TRBD1	TRBV5-1	-	TRBJ1-4	CASSQGQGHEKLFF	TGCGCCAGCAGCCAGGGACAGGGTCATGAAAAACTGTTTTTT
TRBD1	TRBV11-2	-	TRBJ2-3	CASSPGQGGRDTQYF	TGTGCCAGCAGCCCCGGACAGGGGGGGAGGGATACGCAGTATTTT
-	TRBV27	once	TRBJ1-5	CASSRVSNQPQHF	TGTGCCAGCAGTCGGGTTAGCAATCAGCCCCAGCATTTT
-	TRBV6-1	-	TRBJ1-3	CASSEVSGISGNTIYF	TGTGCCAGCAGTGAAGTTTCGGGGATCTCTGGAAACACCATATATTTT
-	TRBV6-5	-	TRBJ1-2	CASSPSHYGYTF	TGTGCCAGCAGTCCCTCTCACTATGGCTACACCTTC
-	TRBV9	-	TRBJ2-5	CASSVGSPGGTQYF	TGTGCCAGCAGCGTGGGCTCGCCCGGGGGGACCCAGTACTTC
TRBD2	TRBV28	-	TRBJ2-7	CASRTSGLYEQYF	TGTGCCAGCAGGACTAGCGGACTATACGAGCAGTACTTC
TRBD1	TRBV4-1	-	TRBJ1-2	CASSPPTGVGYGYTF	TGCGCCAGCAGCCCCCCGACAGGGGTCGGCTATGGCTACACCTTC
-	TRBV11-1	-	TRBJ1-3	CASSHDNSGNTIYF	TGTGCCAGCAGCCACGACAACTCTGGAAACACCATATATTTT
TRBD1	TRBV18	-	TRBJ1-3	CASSLSGGSGNTIYF	TGTGCCAGCTCACTGTCAGGGGGCTCTGGAAACACCATATATTTT
TRBD2	TRBV27	few	TRBJ2-5	CASSLRWTSFQETQYF	TGTGCCAGCAGTTTACGGTGGACTAGCTTTCAAGAGACCCAGTACTTC
-	TRBV29-1	once	TRBJ2-1	CSVEKRLGSWGPEQFF	TGCAGCGTTGAGAAGAGGCTCGGGAGCTGGGGTCCTGAGCAGTTCTTC
-	TRBV9	-	TRBJ1-4	CASSPPGGFENEKLFF	TGTGCCAGCAGCCCCCCGGGGGGCTTTGAGAATGAAAAACTGTTTTTT
TRBD1	TRBV6-6	-	TRBJ1-5	CASKTGEQPQHF	TGTGCCAGCAAAACAGGGGAACAGCCCCAGCATTTT
TRBD2	TRBV13	few	TRBJ2-1	CASSLAGVLHEQFF	TGTGCCAGCAGCTTGGCGGGGGTTCTCCATGAGCAGTTCTTC
TRBD1	TRBV5-1	-	TRBJ2-5	CASTDRYQETQYF	TGCGCCAGCACGGACAGGTACCAAGAGACCCAGTACTTC
-	TRBV7-9	few	TRBJ1-5	CASGHQGLGQPQHF	TGTGCCAGCGGACATCAGGGGTTGGGACAGCCCCAGCATTTT
TRBD2	TRBV9	-	TRBJ2-5	CASSARLAGGQETQYF	TGTGCCAGCAGCGCCCGACTAGCGGGAGGTCAGGAGACCCAGTACTTC
-	TRBV6-5	-	TRBJ2-7	CASSYQRGPYEQYF	TGTGCCAGCAGTTATCAACGTGGCCCCTACGAGCAGTACTTC
TRBD1	TRBV19	few	TRBJ1-1	CASTTGTGYTEAFF	TGTGCCAGTACCACCGGGACAGGGTACACTGAAGCTTTCTTT
-	TRBV3-1/TRBV3-2	-	TRBJ2-5	CASSHLTRPPETQYF	TGTGCCAGCAGCCACCTGACTCGACCACCAGAGACCCAGTACTTC